This T cell receptor beta chain emerged from a study of PD-1 blockade in classical Hodgkin lymphoma. Study-wide results and limits: According to reports, newly diagnosed patients had lower baseline TCR diversity than healthy donors, and relapsed/refractory patients had lower baseline TCR diversity still.

The time point was: newly diagnosed, previously untreated cHL patient sample. Researchers report purifying CD4+ T cells from thawed PBMCs by magnetic negative selection. The table came from immunoSEQ multiplex PCR; TCRdb's copy has only in-frame clones and leaves some out. The table records about 35,000 clones, around 89% of them present only once. With regard to this clone: Its antigen is not known.

The CDR3 is 13 residues long. Germline CDR1 reads SQVTM; CDR2 reads ANQGSEA. V was shortened by 6 bases and J by 1 base, with 12 bases between the two germline ends. The sequence derives from a human donor with classical Hodgkin lymphoma. Material for sequencing was CD4+ T cells from blood. This sequence joins TRBV29-1 and TRBJ1-1; possibly TRBD1 for D (6 bases). The chain's CDR3 is CSVDKQGNTEAFF. In nucleotides, the CDR3 is TGCAGCGTCGATAAACAGGGGAACACTGAAGCTTTCTTT.